This entry describes one T cell receptor (beta chain). Its specificity is not known. Clones were read by immunoSEQ multiplex PCR, and TCRdb kept only the in-frame ones, dropping some. The sample includes roughly 140,000 clones, roughly 90% of them seen just once. These data belong to a study of T cell responses to AZD1222 COVID-19 vaccine. Overall study findings and caveats: At 160-218 and 743-854, vaccine-associated CD4 TCRs were dominant, and they spanned spike. Donors in the cohort were predominantly white British and more often female, and clonal diversity was possibly underestimated. Sampling that yielded the repertoires occurred only after the peak T cell response. Baseline seropositivity characterized only six AZD1222 recipients.

The CDR3 runs 14 residues. V lost 4 bases and J lost 4; bases outside the gene matches: 6. CDR1 is LGHDT, CDR2 YNNKEL, per germline (reference sequence). The sequence was obtained from an adult who received the AZD1222 COVID-19 vaccine. The sequencing here drew on peripheral blood, taken 28 days after the second AZD1222 dose. The chain uses TRBV3-1 (or the pseudogene TRBV3-2) and TRBJ2-7, with TRBD1 matching over 8 bases. The CDR3 is CASSPGTGVYEQYV. In nucleotides, the CDR3 is TGTGCCAGCAGCCCCGGGACAGGAGTATACGAGCAGTACGTC.